This T cell receptor beta chain appears in the sequencing data of a study of T-cell reconstitution after alpha-beta-depleted transplantation in children. This clonotype has ten or more counts. Molecular barcoding with unique molecular identifiers was used for the TCRbeta library. TCRdb re-called the PCR reads with MiXCR, one entry per CDR3 protein. The sample has about 610,000 distinct CDR3 sequences, roughly a tenth seen once. The source of this sequence is a human donor who donated a stem cell graft to a child with acute myeloid leukemia. The source material was PBMCs from the stem cell graft donor, sampled from the stem cell graft.

As DNA, the CDR3 is TGTGCCACCATGAGAACAGGGGTTTCAGGAAACACCATATATTTT. Translating it yields CATMRTGVSGNTIYF. The rearrangement links TRBV6-1 to TRBJ1-3, with TRBD1 identical over 7 bases. Germline values: CDR1 MNHNS, CDR2 SASEGT. The J segment lost 4 bases and the V segment lost 10 bases, leaving 13 bases of the junction unmatched. CDR3 length: 15 residues.